This T cell receptor (beta chain) originates from a study of T-cell reconstitution after alpha-beta-depleted transplantation in children. Molecular barcoding with unique molecular identifiers was used for the TCRbeta library. A single record per CDR3 protein comes from TCRdb applying MiXCR to the PCR reads. The data show 250,000 to 300,000 distinct CDR3 sequences, approximately 7.3% seen once. Study-wide points: Once a year had passed after transplant, T-cell counts and diversity came mostly from newly produced T cells.

Trimming left V 2 bases short and J 1 base short, with 2 bases between. The CDR3 length is 12 residues. From germline, CDR1 is MNHNY and CDR2 SVGAGI (reference sequence). This clonotype showed up many times. Its antigen remains unidentified. The clonotype originates from a female patient aged 2-9 years who had a stem cell transplant for Fanconi anemia, so the T cells may come from the graft donor. The chain combines TRBV6-6 with TRBJ1-1; D uncertain. The specimen comprised peripheral blood, sampled 360 days after TCRalphabeta/CD19-depleted stem cell transplant. DNA for the CDR3: TGTGCCAGCAGTTACGCGAACACTGAAGCTTTCTTT. Protein: CASSYANTEAFF.